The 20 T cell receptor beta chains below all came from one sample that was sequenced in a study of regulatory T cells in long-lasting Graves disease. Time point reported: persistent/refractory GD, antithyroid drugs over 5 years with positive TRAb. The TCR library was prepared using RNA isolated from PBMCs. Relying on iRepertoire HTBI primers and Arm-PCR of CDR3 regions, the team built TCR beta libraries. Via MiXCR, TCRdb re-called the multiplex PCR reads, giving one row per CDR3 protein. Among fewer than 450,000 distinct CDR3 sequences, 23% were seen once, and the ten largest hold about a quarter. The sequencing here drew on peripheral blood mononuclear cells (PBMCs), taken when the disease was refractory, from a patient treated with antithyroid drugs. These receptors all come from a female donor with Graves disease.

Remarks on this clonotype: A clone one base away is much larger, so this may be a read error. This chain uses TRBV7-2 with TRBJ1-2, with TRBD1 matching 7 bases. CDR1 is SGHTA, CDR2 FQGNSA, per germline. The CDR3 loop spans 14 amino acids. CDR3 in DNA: TGTGCCACCAGCTTGGACAGGAGGAACTACGGCTACACCTTC. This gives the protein CATSLDRRNYGYTF.

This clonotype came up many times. CDR3 DNA: TGTGCCAGCAGTGCAGGGACAGTTTTCACCGGGGAGCTGTTTTTT. Protein sequence: CASSAGTVFTGELFF. The chain joins TRBV2 to TRBJ2-2; the match to TRBD1 covers 7 bases. This CDR3 has 15 residues. Germline lookup yields CDR1 SNHLY and CDR2 FYNNEI. Germline trimming cut 4 bases from V and 4 bases from J; bases unmatched to any gene: 6.

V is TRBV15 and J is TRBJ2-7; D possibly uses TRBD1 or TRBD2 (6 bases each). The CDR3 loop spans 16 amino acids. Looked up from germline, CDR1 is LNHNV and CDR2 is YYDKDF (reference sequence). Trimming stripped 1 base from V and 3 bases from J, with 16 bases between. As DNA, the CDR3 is TGTGCCACCAGCAGAGGGATAGGGGGGCAGTTCTACGAGCAGTACTTC. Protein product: CATSRGIGGQFYEQYF.

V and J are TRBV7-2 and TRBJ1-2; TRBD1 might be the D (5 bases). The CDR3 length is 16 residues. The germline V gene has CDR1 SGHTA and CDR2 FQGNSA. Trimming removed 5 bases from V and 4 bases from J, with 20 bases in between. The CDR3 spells CASSPRAEGLVYGYTF. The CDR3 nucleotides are TGTGCCAGCAGCCCCAGGGCCGAGGGATTGGTCTATGGCTACACCTTC.

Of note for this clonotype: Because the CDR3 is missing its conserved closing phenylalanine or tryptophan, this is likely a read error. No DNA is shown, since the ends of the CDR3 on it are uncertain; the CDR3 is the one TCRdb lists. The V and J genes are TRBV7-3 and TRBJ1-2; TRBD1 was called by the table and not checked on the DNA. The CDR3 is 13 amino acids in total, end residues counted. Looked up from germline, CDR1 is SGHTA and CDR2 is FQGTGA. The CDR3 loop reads CASSLTQEQGHPY.

CDR3 protein: CASSSIATNTEAFF. Here the CDR3 DNA reads TGTGCCAGTAGTAGCATTGCCACGAACACTGAAGCTTTCTTT. This chain uses TRBV19 with TRBJ1-1, with D hard to call. The V and J ends lost 4 bases and 1 base respectively, with 10 bases between them. The CDR3 covers 14 residues. In germline, CDR1 is LNHDA, CDR2 SQIVND (reference sequence).

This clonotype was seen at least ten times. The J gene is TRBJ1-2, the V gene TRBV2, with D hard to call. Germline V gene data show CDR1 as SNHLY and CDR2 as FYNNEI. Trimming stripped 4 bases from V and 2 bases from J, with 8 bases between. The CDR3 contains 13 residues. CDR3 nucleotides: TGTGCCAGCAGTGGACCGGGAAACTATGGCTACACCTTC. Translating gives CASSGPGNYGYTF.

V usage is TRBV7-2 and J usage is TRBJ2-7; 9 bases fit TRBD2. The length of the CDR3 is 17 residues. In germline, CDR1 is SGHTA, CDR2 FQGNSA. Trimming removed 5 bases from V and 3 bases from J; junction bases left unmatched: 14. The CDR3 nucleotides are TGTGCCAGCAGCCCGGGGACTAGCAAAAAGCTGGTCTACGAGCAGTACTTC. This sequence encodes CASSPGTSKKLVYEQYF.

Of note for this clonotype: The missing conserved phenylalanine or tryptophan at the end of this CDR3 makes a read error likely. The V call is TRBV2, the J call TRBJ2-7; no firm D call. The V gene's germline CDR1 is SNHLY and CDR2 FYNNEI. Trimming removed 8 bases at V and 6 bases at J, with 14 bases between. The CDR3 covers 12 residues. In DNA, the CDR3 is TGTGCCAGCTCCCATCAGAACGGCGAGCAGTACCTC. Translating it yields CASSHQNGEQYL.

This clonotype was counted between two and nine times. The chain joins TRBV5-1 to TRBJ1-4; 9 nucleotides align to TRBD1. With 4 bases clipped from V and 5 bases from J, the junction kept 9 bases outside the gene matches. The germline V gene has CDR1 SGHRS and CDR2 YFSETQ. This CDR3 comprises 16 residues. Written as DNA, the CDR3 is TGCGCCAGCAGCCTGACGCCGGGACAGGGCAATGAAAAACTGTTTTTT. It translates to CASSLTPGQGNEKLFF.

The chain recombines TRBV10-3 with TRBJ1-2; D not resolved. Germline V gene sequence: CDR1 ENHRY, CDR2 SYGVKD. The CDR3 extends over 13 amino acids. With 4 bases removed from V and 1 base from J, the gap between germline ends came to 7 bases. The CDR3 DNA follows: TGTGCCATCAGTGTGGGTAATAACTATGGCTACACCTTC. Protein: CAISVGNNYGYTF.

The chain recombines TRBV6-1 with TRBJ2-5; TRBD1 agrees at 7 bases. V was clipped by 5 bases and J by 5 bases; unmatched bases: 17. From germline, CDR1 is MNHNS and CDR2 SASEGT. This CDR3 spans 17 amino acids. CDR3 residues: CASSIGVGGPSSETQYF. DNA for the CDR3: TGTGCCAGCAGTATAGGGGTAGGGGGCCCAAGTTCGGAGACCCAGTACTTC.

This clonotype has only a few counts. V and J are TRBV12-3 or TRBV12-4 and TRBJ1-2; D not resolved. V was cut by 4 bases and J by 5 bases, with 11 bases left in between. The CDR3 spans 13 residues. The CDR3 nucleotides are TGTGCCAGCAGTTCGGGTCTTGGGTATGGCTACACCTTC. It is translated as CASSSGLGYGYTF.

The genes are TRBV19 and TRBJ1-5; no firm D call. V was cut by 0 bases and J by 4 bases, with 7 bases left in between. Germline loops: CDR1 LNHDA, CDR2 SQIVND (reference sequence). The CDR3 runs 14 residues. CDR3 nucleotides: TGTGCCAGTAGTATAGACGGTGGGAATCAGCCCCAGCATTTT. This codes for CASSIDGGNQPQHF.

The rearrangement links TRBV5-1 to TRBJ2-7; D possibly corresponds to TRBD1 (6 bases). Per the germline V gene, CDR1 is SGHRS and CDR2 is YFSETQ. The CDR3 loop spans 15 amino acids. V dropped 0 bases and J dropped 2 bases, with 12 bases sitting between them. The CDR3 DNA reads TGCGCCAGCAGCTTGGGGGACACAATCACCTACGAGCAGTACTTC. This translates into CASSLGDTITYEQYF.

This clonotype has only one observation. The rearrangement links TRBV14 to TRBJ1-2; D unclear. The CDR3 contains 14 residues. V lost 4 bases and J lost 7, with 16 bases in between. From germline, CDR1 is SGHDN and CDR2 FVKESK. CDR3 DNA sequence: TGTGCCAGCAGCCCGGAGGTGATAAGAGGTGGCTACACCTTC. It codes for CASSPEVIRGGYTF.

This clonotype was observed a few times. The CDR3 here is CASSLGWNQPQHF. CDR3 DNA: TGCGCCAGCAGCCTGGGATGGAATCAGCCCCAGCATTTT. This sequence joins TRBV5-1 and TRBJ1-5; no clear D. Trimming took off 4 bases at V and 4 bases at J, with 9 bases between the two ends. CDR1 is SGHRS and CDR2 is YFSETQ in the germline V gene. This CDR3 is 13 amino acids long.

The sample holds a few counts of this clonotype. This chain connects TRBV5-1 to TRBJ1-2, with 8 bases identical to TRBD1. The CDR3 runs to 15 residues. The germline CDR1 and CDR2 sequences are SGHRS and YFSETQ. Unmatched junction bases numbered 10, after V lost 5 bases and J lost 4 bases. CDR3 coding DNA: TGCGCCAGCAGTCCGGACAGGGTGGATATCTATGGCTACACCTTC. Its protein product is CASSPDRVDIYGYTF.

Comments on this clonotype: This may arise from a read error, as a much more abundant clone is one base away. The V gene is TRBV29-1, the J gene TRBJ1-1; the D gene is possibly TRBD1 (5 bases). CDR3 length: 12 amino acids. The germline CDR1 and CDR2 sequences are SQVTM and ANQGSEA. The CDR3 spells CSVEKGNTGAFF. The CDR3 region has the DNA TGCAGCGTTGAAAAGGGGAACACTGGAGCTTTCTTT.

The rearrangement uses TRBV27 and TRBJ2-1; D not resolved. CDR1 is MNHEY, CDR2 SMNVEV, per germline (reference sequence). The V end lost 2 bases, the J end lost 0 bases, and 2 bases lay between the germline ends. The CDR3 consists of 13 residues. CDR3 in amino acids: CASSLSSYNEQFF. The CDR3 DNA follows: TGTGCCAGCAGTTTAAGCTCCTACAATGAGCAGTTCTTC.